The 28 T cell receptor beta chains reported below all come from one sample, sequenced in a study of shared T cell receptors in the human thymus. Sequenced by immunoSEQ multiplex PCR; TCRdb stores in-frame clones only, minus some. The sample records over 450,000 clones, approximately 80% being singletons. The same data also went into a second study, on human thymus T cells.

The sample was thymocytes. Receptor source: a boy under three years old with a congenital heart defect.

The rearrangement uses TRBV13 and TRBJ2-5, with 8 bases lining up with TRBD2. This CDR3 region has 17 residues. J lost 0 bases, V lost 1 base, and 7 bases had no gene match. From germline, CDR1 is PRHDT and CDR2 FYEKMQ (reference sequence). The chain's CDR3 is CASSLAGTRGYQETQYF. The CDR3, as DNA: TGTGCCAGCAGCTTAGCGGGGACTAGGGGGTACCAAGAGACCCAGTACTTC.

The chain recombines TRBV5-6 with TRBJ2-5; the D gene is possibly TRBD1 (6 bases). The CDR3 is 14 amino acids. V gave up 4 bases and J gave up 4 bases, with 14 bases separating them. CDR1 is SGHDT, CDR2 YYEEEE, per germline. CDR3 bases: TGTGCCAGCAGCCGGACAGCGGTGCTAGAGACCCAGTACTTC. The encoded protein is CASSRTAVLETQYF.

This chain joins TRBV7-6 and TRBJ2-7, with D perhaps TRBD1 (6 bases). V lost 3 bases to trimming and J lost 6 bases, with 21 bases between them. The CDR3 consists of 16 residues. Germline CDR1 reads SGHVS; CDR2 reads FNYEAQ. The CDR3, as DNA: TGTGCCAGCAGCTTGGACCCCCCCAAGGGGGTAGGCGAGCAGTACTTC. Translated, it gives CASSLDPPKGVGEQYF.

The chain employs TRBV5-6 and TRBJ1-2; 9 bases map to TRBD1. V was clipped by 1 base and J by 2 bases; unmatched bases: 6. Germline V gene sequence: CDR1 SGHDT, CDR2 YYEEEE. The CDR3 extends over 16 amino acids. Here the CDR3 reads CASSLPRDRVNYGYTF. CDR3 sequence (DNA): TGTGCCAGCAGCTTGCCGCGGGACAGGGTGAACTATGGCTACACCTTC.

This clone was seen once. Written as DNA, the CDR3 is TGTGCCAGCAGCCCTCCGGGACAAGGCAATCAGCCCCAGCATTTT. It yields the protein CASSPPGQGNQPQHF. The chain employs TRBV11-2 and TRBJ1-5; D is perhaps TRBD1 (6 bases). This CDR3 region has 15 residues. From germline, CDR1 is SGHAT and CDR2 FQNNGV. Trimming left V 5 bases short and J 2 bases short, with 13 bases between.

Turning to this clone: Other DNA sequences in this sample translate to the same CDR3. The V call is TRBV5-6, the J call TRBJ1-5; no clear D gene. Germline V gene lookup returns CDR1 SGHDT and CDR2 YYEEEE. This CDR3 is 15 amino acids long. Trimming took 0 bases from V and 0 from J, leaving 7 bases between them. The CDR3 sequence: CASSLGLYSNQPQHF. The CDR3 DNA reads TGTGCCAGCAGCTTGGGACTGTATAGCAATCAGCCCCAGCATTTT.

The genes are TRBV30 and TRBJ2-2; 7 bases fit TRBD2. CDR1 is GTSNPN and CDR2 is SVGIG in the germline V gene (reference sequence). The CDR3 has 18 amino acids. The V gene end was trimmed by 0 bases and the J gene end by 0 bases; junction bases not matched to a gene: 10. The CDR3: CAWSVFGTKLPNTGELFF. CDR3 coding DNA: TGTGCCTGGAGTGTTTTCGGGACTAAGCTCCCGAACACCGGGGAGCTGTTTTTT.

The chain carries TRBV4-1 and TRBJ2-5; D is perhaps TRBD1 (6 bases). V lost 0 bases and J 9 bases, leaving 17 bases between the germline ends. Germline V lookup: CDR1 MGHRA, CDR2 YSYEKL. This CDR3 contains 15 residues. Here the CDR3 reads CASSQELWGPGAQYF. CDR3 coding DNA: TGCGCCAGCAGCCAAGAGCTGTGGGGGCCTGGGGCCCAGTACTTC.

This rearrangement joins TRBV11-2 to TRBJ2-5; the match to TRBD2 covers 11 bases. This CDR3 comprises 15 residues. The J segment lost 5 bases and the V segment lost 1 base, leaving 3 bases of the junction unmatched. The germline V gene encodes CDR1 SGHAT and CDR2 FQNNGV. This CDR3 is CASSLVAGGYETQYF. For the CDR3, the DNA is TGTGCCAGCAGCTTAGTAGCGGGAGGGTATGAGACCCAGTACTTC.

V is TRBV4-2 and J is TRBJ1-4; D unresolved. The germline V gene encodes CDR1 LGHNA and CDR2 YNFKEQ. Trimming pared 1 base from V and 6 bases from J, leaving 12 bases between. The CDR3 extends over 15 amino acids. CDR3 DNA sequence: TGTGCCAGCAGCCAAGGAGGACTCGGGTATGAAAAACTGTTTTTT. This translates into CASSQGGLGYEKLFF.

The V and J genes are TRBV21-1 and TRBJ1-2. TRBV21-1 is listed as a pseudogene. The CDR3 loop spans 17 amino acids. The CDR3 sequence is CASSPPRTSSLNYGYTF. The CDR3, as DNA: TGTGCCAGCAGCCCCCCGCGCACTTCATCCCTTAACTATGGCTACACCTTC.

The chain employs TRBV28 and TRBJ2-2; a possible D gene is TRBD1 (5 bases). The CDR3 is made up of 15 amino acids. Between the trimmed V and J ends, which lost 4 bases and 3 bases, there was a span of 12 bases. The germline V gene encodes CDR1 MDHEN and CDR2 SYDVKM. CDR3 sequence reads: CASSSGRQYTGELFF. CDR3 coding DNA: TGTGCCAGCAGTTCAGGTAGACAGTACACCGGGGAGCTGTTTTTT.

A single count supports this clone. The V and J genes are TRBV30 and TRBJ2-7; 9 bases align to TRBD1. This CDR3 is 15 amino acids long. Germline V gene lookup returns CDR1 GTSNPN and CDR2 SVGIG (reference sequence). With V trimmed by 2 bases and J by 2 bases, 7 bases remained unmatched. The CDR3 protein is CAWSFRDRGAYEQYF. The CDR3 DNA is TGTGCCTGGAGTTTCCGAGACAGGGGGGCCTACGAGCAGTACTTC.

The chain recombines TRBV7-2 with TRBJ1-5; D is undetermined. CDR3 length equals 15 residues. Germline V CDR1 and CDR2: SGHTA, FQGNSA. The V end lost 1 base, the J end lost 1 base, and 8 bases lay between the germline ends. The DNA for the CDR3 is TGTGCCAGCAGCTTAGACGGGGTCAGCAATCAGCCCCAGCATTTT. It codes for CASSLDGVSNQPQHF.

This clone was picked up one time. This chain links TRBV4-3 with TRBJ2-4; 11 nucleotides align to TRBD2. The V and J ends lost 1 base and 2 bases, in that order; junction bases with no gene match: 4. Germline V gene sequence: CDR1 LGHNA, CDR2 YSLEER. This CDR3 is built from 17 residues. The CDR3 region is CASSQVSGRVPKNIQYF. The CDR3 DNA is TGCGCCAGCAGCCAAGTTAGCGGGAGGGTGCCCAAAAACATTCAGTACTTC.

V gene TRBV28 combines with J gene TRBJ2-7, with 9 bases aligning to TRBD1. The CDR3 spans 16 residues. After removal of 5 bases from V and 6 bases from J, the junction contained 14 bases not matched to a gene. The germline CDR1 and CDR2 sequences are MDHEN and SYDVKM. CDR3 in amino acids: CASSPRTPDRGGEQYF. In nucleotides, the CDR3 is TGTGCCAGCAGTCCACGGACGCCGGACAGGGGAGGCGAGCAGTACTTC.

Written as DNA, the CDR3 is TGTGCCAGCAGCCCCGGGAGGGAGACCCAGTACTTC. Translating gives CASSPGRETQYF. V is TRBV7-9 and J is TRBJ2-5, with TRBD2 matching 7 bases. Germline values: CDR1 SEHNR, CDR2 FQNEAQ (reference sequence). This CDR3 region has 12 residues. The V gene end was trimmed by 5 bases and the J gene end by 5 bases; junction bases not matched to a gene: 2.

This clone was found once. The gene calls are TRBV5-4 and TRBJ1-5; 12 bases fit TRBD1. Germline V gene data show CDR1 as SGHNT and CDR2 as YYREEE (reference sequence). CDR3 length: 15 amino acids. The trim removed 4 bases at V and 8 bases at J, leaving 7 bases unmatched. CDR3 protein: CASSQGTGGEEPQHF. For the CDR3, the DNA is TGTGCCAGCAGCCAGGGGACAGGGGGCGAGGAGCCCCAGCATTTT.

This clone was detected only once. The chain combines TRBV5-4 with TRBJ1-3; 10 nucleotides line up with TRBD1. Trimming took 3 bases from V and 4 from J; bases not matched to a gene: 4. The germline CDR1 and CDR2 sequences are SGHNT and YYREEE (reference sequence). The CDR3 loop spans 15 amino acids. CDR3 sequence reads: CASSWDRGKGNTIYF. The CDR3, as DNA: TGTGCCAGCAGCTGGGACAGGGGAAAGGGAAACACCATATATTTT.

This clone was observed a single time. This CDR3 is CASSREEGPNTGELFF. CDR3 sequence (DNA): TGTGCCAGCAGCCGGGAGGAGGGTCCGAACACCGGGGAGCTGTTTTTT. The chain has TRBV27 and TRBJ2-2; 7 bases agree with TRBD2. Germline V CDR1 and CDR2: MNHEY, SMNVEV (reference sequence). CDR3 length: 16 amino acids. The V segment lost 6 bases and the J segment 0 bases; nucleotides outside the gene matches: 7.

The CDR3 DNA sequence: TGTGCCAGCCACGGGAGCTCCTACAATGAGCAGTTCTTC. Residues: CASHGSSYNEQFF. V usage is TRBV11-2 and J usage is TRBJ2-1, with D possibly TRBD2 on 6 matching bases. The length of the CDR3 is 13 residues. Looked up from germline, CDR1 is SGHAT and CDR2 is FQNNGV. V lost 8 bases and J 0 bases, leaving 8 bases between the germline ends.

The rearrangement links TRBV7-3 to TRBJ1-2; tentative D call: TRBD1 (6 bases). The germline CDR1 and CDR2 sequences are SGHTA and FQGTGA. There are 16 residues in the CDR3. Trimming shortened V by 1 base and J by 3 bases, and 15 bases separated the two germline ends. The CDR3 sequence is CASSLKVGAQDYGYTF. The CDR3 DNA is TGTGCCAGCAGCTTAAAAGTGGGGGCGCAGGACTATGGCTACACCTTC.

This chain links TRBV5-1 with TRBJ2-7, with D unresolved. The V end lost 3 bases, the J end lost 0 bases, and 7 bases lay between the germline ends. This CDR3 region has 13 residues. The germline V gene encodes CDR1 SGHRS and CDR2 YFSETQ. CDR3 region: CASSYSSSYEQYF. As DNA, the CDR3 is TGCGCCAGCAGCTACTCGAGCTCCTACGAGCAGTACTTC. Supplemented by reference TRBV5-1 and TRBJ2-7, the full variable domain reads KAGVTQTPRYLIKTRGQQVTLSCSPISGHRSVSWYQQTPGQGLQFLFEYFSETQRNKGNFPGRFSGRQFSNSRSEMNVSTLELGDSALYLCASSYSSSYEQYFGPGTRLTVT.

The CDR3 DNA sequence: TGTGCCAGCAGCTCCAAACCCAAGAGACTAGCGGAGAACAATGAGCAGTTCTTC. Protein sequence: CASSSKPKRLAENNEQFF. This rearrangement joins TRBV7-9 to TRBJ2-1; 9 nucleotides align to TRBD2. The junction had 15 bases not matched to a gene; V was cut back by 4 bases and J by 5 bases. The CDR3 is made up of 18 amino acids. Germline V CDR1 and CDR2: SEHNR, FQNEAQ (reference sequence).

The chain joins TRBV13 to TRBJ2-7; D remains unclear. CDR1 is PRHDT and CDR2 is FYEKMQ in the germline V gene (reference sequence). V gave up 5 bases and J gave up 3 bases, with 17 bases separating them. This CDR3 has 15 amino acids. CDR3 DNA: TGTGCCAGCAGCCGATACCAGGTTGGGCGCTACGAGCAGTACTTC. Encoded protein: CASSRYQVGRYEQYF. Full variable domain (missing parts from reference TRBV13 and TRBJ2-7): AAGVIQSPRHLIKEKRETATLKCYPIPRHDTVYWYQQGPGQDPQFLISFYEKMQSDKGSIPDRFSAQQFSDYHSELNMSSLELGDSALYFCASSRYQVGRYEQYFGPGTRLTVT.

The chain uses TRBV4-2 and TRBJ2-7; 8 bases match TRBD2. The junction had 8 bases not matched to a gene; V was cut back by 1 base and J by 6 bases. Germline V gene sequence: CDR1 LGHNA, CDR2 YNFKEQ. The CDR3 consists of 15 residues. DNA for the CDR3: TGTGCCAGCAGCCAAGGATTAGCGGGACCTGGCGAGCAGTACTTC. Amino acids: CASSQGLAGPGEQYF.

CDR3 sequence (DNA): TGCGCCAGCAGCCAAGGGTGCAGGGACTCCAAGGATACGCAGTATTTT. This encodes CASSQGCRDSKDTQYF. This chain links TRBV4-3 with TRBJ2-3; weak D call: TRBD2 (6 bases). V shed 1 base and J shed 6 bases, with 17 bases lying between them. The CDR3 has 16 amino acids. Germline-derived CDR1 and CDR2 are LGHNA and YSLEER.

This clone has a single count. The chain couples TRBV7-9 to TRBJ2-2; D might be TRBD1 (5 bases). The ends were cut back, 1 base at V and 6 bases at J, with 18 bases in the middle. The germline gives CDR1 SEHNR, CDR2 FQNEAQ (reference sequence). The CDR3 totals 17 residues. CDR3 bases: TGTGCCAGCAGCTTAGTCCCTCGGCAGGGTAACGCCGGGGAGCTGTTTTTT. Protein sequence: CASSLVPRQGNAGELFF.